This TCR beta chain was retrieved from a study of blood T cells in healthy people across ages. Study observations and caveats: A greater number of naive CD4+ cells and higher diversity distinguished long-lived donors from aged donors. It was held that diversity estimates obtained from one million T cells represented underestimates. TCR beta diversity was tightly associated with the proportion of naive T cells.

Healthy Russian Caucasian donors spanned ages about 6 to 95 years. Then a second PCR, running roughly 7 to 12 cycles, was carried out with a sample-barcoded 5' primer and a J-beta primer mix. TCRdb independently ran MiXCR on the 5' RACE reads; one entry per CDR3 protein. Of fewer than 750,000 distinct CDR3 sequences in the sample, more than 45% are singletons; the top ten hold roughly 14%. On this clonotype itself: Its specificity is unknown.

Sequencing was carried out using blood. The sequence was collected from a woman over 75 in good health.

The CDR3 reads CASSLAAGGASYSPLHF. The CDR3 DNA sequence: TGTGCCAGCAGCTTAGCGGCAGGAGGGGCGTCGTATTCACCCCTCCACTTT. V gene TRBV7-9 combines with J gene TRBJ1-6, with a tentative D call TRBD1 (5 bases). Trimming cost V 0 bases and J 8 bases, with 17 bases left between them. This CDR3 comprises 17 residues. Germline CDR1 SEHNR, CDR2 FQNEAQ (reference sequence).